This TCR beta chain was found in a study of shared clonotypes between healthy human individuals. Participating donors were healthy, HIV-negative adults free of recent acute infections or vaccinations. From germline, CDR1 is SGHDT and CDR2 YYEEEE. V lost 0 bases to trimming and J lost 0 bases, with 15 bases between them. CDR3 length: 18 residues. This clone was found a few times. Assay: immunoSEQ multiplex PCR; the TCRdb copy retains only in-frame clones and omits some. The profile shows 980,000 or so clones, roughly 72% of them singletons. The V call is TRBV5-6, the J call TRBJ1-4; no firm D call. This clonotype was sampled from a man between 18 and 29 years old in good health. Source material: memory CD4+ T cells sorted from blood. Subset noted: CD45RA-negative fraction. Here the CDR3 reads CASSLAFGRTSTNEKLFF. DNA of the CDR3: TGTGCCAGCAGCTTGGCATTCGGAAGGACTTCAACTAATGAAAAACTGTTTTTT.